This passage covers 32 T cell receptor beta chains from one sample sequenced in a study of T-cell memory formation after mild COVID-19. TCRdb reanalysed the 5' RACE reads using MiXCR and keeps one entry per CDR3 protein. The data show some 130,000 distinct CDR3 sequences, 5% to 6.5% seen once. The specimen sequenced was PBMCs or a T cell subset sorted from them (not recorded which). These receptors were obtained from an adult woman who had mild COVID-19 (a few samples of this study predate the infection). Cell type and time point are not known.

This clonotype appeared many times. The chain carries TRBV24-1 and TRBJ2-3; D unresolved. The CDR3 contains 13 residues. CDR1 is KGHDR, CDR2 SFDVKD, per germline. V lost 6 bases to trimming and J lost 5 bases, with 11 bases between them. The CDR3 DNA sequence: TGTGCCACCAGTTTCGCGCCGGGAGATACGCAGTATTTT. Protein: CATSFAPGDTQYF.

V and J are TRBV11-1 and TRBJ1-2, with TRBD1 as a possible D gene (5 bases). Per the germline V gene, CDR1 is SGHAT and CDR2 is FQDESV (reference sequence). The CDR3 has 13 amino acids. V gave up 6 bases and J gave up 6 bases, with 14 bases separating them. As DNA, the CDR3 is TGTGCCAGCAGAAGAACGATAGGGGATGGCTACACCTTC. Translating it yields CASRRTIGDGYTF.

The rearrangement links TRBV6-5 to TRBJ2-6; no clear D. CDR1 and CDR2 from the germline V gene are MNHEY and SVGAGI. The CDR3 has 13 residues. Between the trimmed V and J ends, which lost 7 bases and 1 base, there was a span of 5 bases. The CDR3 spells CASKNSGANVLTF. In DNA form, the CDR3 reads TGTGCCAGCAAAAATTCTGGGGCCAACGTCCTGACTTTC.

V and J are TRBV12-3 or TRBV12-4 and TRBJ2-2; the match to TRBD2 covers 9 bases. The CDR3 is 15 residues long. Trimming removed 5 bases from V and 4 bases from J; junction bases left unmatched: 5. CDR3 sequence (DNA): TGTGCCAGCAGTCCGAGCGGGAGGCTCACCGGGGAGCTGTTTTTT. It yields the protein CASSPSGRLTGELFF.

This clonotype turned up a few times. V is TRBV20-1 and J is TRBJ1-5; D is unclear. The CDR3 consists of 12 residues. Trimming shortened V by 1 base and J by 3 bases, and 4 bases separated the two germline ends. Germline CDR1 DFQATT, CDR2 SNEGSKA (reference sequence). The CDR3 nucleotides read TGCAGTGCTAGAGTTTCCAATCAGCCCCAGCATTTT. Translation: CSARVSNQPQHF.

This clonotype was observed a few times. This rearrangement joins TRBV6-5 to TRBJ1-1, with D tentatively TRBD1 (5 bases). Germline-derived CDR1 and CDR2 are MNHEY and SVGAGI. The ends were cut back, 5 bases at V and 10 bases at J, with 20 bases in the middle. The CDR3 length is 14 residues. DNA of the CDR3: TGTGCCAGCAGTCCGGCGGGACCGCAGAGGGGAGCTTTCTTT. Translated, it gives CASSPAGPQRGAFF.

The chain uses TRBV7-2 and TRBJ2-7; D is unresolved. V lost 0 bases, J lost 0 bases, and 6 bases lay in between. Per the germline V gene, CDR1 is SGHTA and CDR2 is FQGNSA. The CDR3 is 14 residues long. The CDR3 coding sequence is TGTGCCAGCAGCTTAGCGCATAGCTCCTACGAGCAGTACTTC. Translation: CASSLAHSSYEQYF.

The table lists this clonotype with many counts. This chain uses TRBV12-3 or TRBV12-4 with TRBJ2-1; perhaps TRBD1 as D (5 bases). Trimming pared 4 bases from V and 7 bases from J, leaving 5 bases between. The CDR3 is 11 amino acids. CDR3 amino acids: CASSSGNEQFF. CDR3 DNA: TGTGCCAGCAGTTCAGGGAATGAGCAGTTCTTC.

This clonotype was seen a handful of times. The J gene is TRBJ2-1, the V gene TRBV15; D is unclear. V lost 1 base and J lost 0, with 10 bases in between. There are 16 residues in the CDR3. The germline V gene encodes CDR1 LNHNV and CDR2 YYDKDF (reference sequence). The CDR3 coding sequence is TGTGCCACCAGCAGAGTTAAACGTTCCTCCTACAATGAGCAGTTCTTC. It yields the protein CATSRVKRSSYNEQFF. The full variable domain, completed using reference TRBV15 and TRBJ2-1, is DAMVIQNPRYQVTQFGKPVTLSCSQTLNHNVMYWYQQKSSQAPKLLFHYYDKDFNNEADTPDNFQSRRPNTSFCFLDIRSPGLGDTAMYLCATSRVKRSSYNEQFFGPGTRLTVL.

This clonotype appeared many times. This chain connects TRBV12-3 or TRBV12-4 to TRBJ2-2, with TRBD2 as a possible D gene (6 bases). V was pared by 10 bases and J by 4 bases, with 16 bases between. The CDR3 has 14 residues. This CDR3 reads CATRSRRGTGELFF. The CDR3 DNA follows: TGTGCCACCCGGTCCAGGCGGGGCACCGGGGAGCTGTTTTTT.

CDR3 in DNA: TGTGCCTGGACCGGCGAGGGGACTAATGAAAAACTGTTTTTT. It specifies CAWTGEGTNEKLFF. The chain couples TRBV30 to TRBJ1-4, with D perhaps TRBD1 (5 bases). This CDR3 has 14 amino acids. V lost 4 bases, J lost 2 bases, and 11 bases lay in between. The germline V gene has CDR1 GTSNPN and CDR2 SVGIG (reference sequence).

There are many counts of this clonotype. This chain uses TRBV6-1 with TRBJ1-1; 7 nucleotides match TRBD1. V gave up 3 bases and J gave up 6 bases; unmatched junction bases: 7. The V gene's germline CDR1 is MNHNS and CDR2 SASEGT. This CDR3 has 14 residues. The CDR3 here is CASSDALGQAEAFF. The CDR3 DNA reads as TGTGCCAGCAGTGACGCATTAGGACAGGCTGAAGCTTTCTTT.

This clonotype was counted a single time. V is TRBV7-2 and J is TRBJ2-1, with 10 bases identical to TRBD1. In germline, CDR1 is SGHTA, CDR2 FQGNSA. This CDR3 is built from 16 residues. Trimming took 5 bases from V and 4 from J; bases not matched to a gene: 8. The CDR3 region has the DNA TGTGCCAGCAGCCCCTGGACAGGGGGGGGGTACAATGAGCAGTTCTTC. It is translated as CASSPWTGGGYNEQFF.

There are a few counts of this clonotype. The gene calls are TRBV6-5 and TRBJ1-2, with 10 bases identical to TRBD1. The junction had 5 bases not matched to a gene; V was cut back by 5 bases and J by 2 bases. Germline V gene sequence: CDR1 MNHEY, CDR2 SVGAGI. This CDR3 comprises 15 residues. The CDR3 sequence: CASSKTGGQNYGYTF. The CDR3 nucleotides are TGTGCCAGCAGTAAGACAGGGGGCCAAAACTATGGCTACACCTTC.

This clonotype was detected ten times or more. This chain connects TRBV12-3 or TRBV12-4 to TRBJ2-7, with a tentative D call TRBD1 (6 bases). The CDR3 has 14 amino acids. Trimming shortened V by 5 bases and J by 1 base, and 12 bases separated the two germline ends. The CDR3 loop is CASSPRDTSYEQYF. CDR3 bases: TGTGCCAGCAGTCCCCGGGACACATCCTACGAGCAGTACTTC.

The chain recombines TRBV5-1 with TRBJ2-1, with 7 bases that match TRBD1. Unmatched junction bases numbered 6, after V lost 5 bases and J lost 4 bases. CDR1 SGHRS and CDR2 YFSETQ come from the germline V gene. This CDR3 spans 14 amino acids. DNA of the CDR3: TGCGCCAGCAGTACAGGGGATTATTACAATGAGCAGTTCTTC. Translated: CASSTGDYYNEQFF.

V is TRBV28 and J is TRBJ2-7; a possible D gene is TRBD2 (5 bases). The CDR3 is made up of 14 amino acids. V dropped 3 bases and J dropped 7 bases, with 16 bases sitting between them. Per germline, CDR1 MDHEN and CDR2 SYDVKM. The DNA for the CDR3 is TGTGCCAGCAGTTTGGCCCCGTCCGGGATGGAGCAGTACTTC. Its translation: CASSLAPSGMEQYF.

A note on this clonotype: A much larger clone sits a single nucleotide away, making a read error possible. In this CDR3 the conserved last residue, phenylalanine or tryptophan, is missing, so a read error is likely. The chain combines TRBV7-2 with TRBJ1-2; maybe TRBD1 (6 bases). Trimming shortened V by 0 bases and J by 5 bases, and 13 bases separated the two germline ends. Germline V gene data show CDR1 as SGHTA and CDR2 as FQGNSA. The CDR3 runs to 15 residues. The CDR3 loop reads CASSLAGAGQYGYTL. DNA of the CDR3: TGTGCCAGCAGCTTAGCGGGGGCGGGGCAGTATGGCTACACCTTA.

This clonotype occurred many times. The J gene is TRBJ1-4, the V gene TRBV9; 7 bases map to TRBD1. With V trimmed by 4 bases and J by 4 bases, 4 bases remained unmatched. CDR3 length: 14 amino acids. Germline CDR1 SGDLS, CDR2 YYNGEE. CDR3 in DNA: TGTGCCAGCAGCACCGGGACAGTTAATGAAAAACTGTTTTTT. It codes for CASSTGTVNEKLFF.

In its sample, this clonotype was seen a few times. The chain couples TRBV7-8 to TRBJ2-3; 7 bases are a match to TRBD2. Per the germline V gene, CDR1 is SGHVS and CDR2 is FQNEAQ. V shed 1 base, J shed 6 bases, and the junction held 7 bases outside the gene matches. The CDR3 totals 15 residues. CDR3 bases: TGTGCCAGCAGCTTAGGGGGGAGGGGAAGGGATACGCAGTATTTT. Translation gives CASSLGGRGRDTQYF.

The J gene is TRBJ1-1, the V gene TRBV10-3, with D possibly TRBD1 on 6 matching bases. The CDR3 spans 15 residues. The ends were cut back, 5 bases at V and 1 base at J, with 14 bases in the middle. Germline lookup yields CDR1 ENHRY and CDR2 SYGVKD. CDR3 sequence reads: CAISLRGDTNTEAFF. The CDR3 region has the DNA TGTGCCATCAGTCTTCGGGGGGACACGAACACTGAAGCTTTCTTT.

The J gene is TRBJ1-2, the V gene TRBV29-1; TRBD1 might be the D (6 bases). Deletions cut 8 bases from V and 5 bases from J, with 18 bases between. Germline V gene lookup returns CDR1 SQVTM and CDR2 ANQGSEA. The CDR3 spans 13 residues. CDR3 DNA sequence: TGCAGCTACCTCAGGGGATCGGGATATGGCTACACCTTC. As protein: CSYLRGSGYGYTF.

In this sample, this clonotype turned up a few times. The rearrangement uses TRBV12-3 or TRBV12-4 and TRBJ2-7; tentatively, D is TRBD1 (6 bases). The CDR3 is 14 amino acids. V was clipped by 1 base and J by 3 bases, with 10 bases between them. The CDR3 DNA is TGTGCCAGCAGTTTAGGGACAGCATACTACGAGCAGTACTTC. Residues: CASSLGTAYYEQYF.

This chain joins TRBV20-1 and TRBJ2-1, with D possibly TRBD2 on 6 matching bases. CDR1 and CDR2 (germline): DFQATT, SNEGSKA (reference sequence). The CDR3 spans 12 residues. V lost 4 bases and J 7 bases, leaving 11 bases between the germline ends. The CDR3 is CSAIAVNNEQFF. CDR3 nucleotide sequence: TGCAGTGCTATAGCGGTAAATAATGAGCAGTTCTTC.

This clonotype occurred many times. This sequence joins TRBV15 and TRBJ1-6; D remains ambiguous. The V end was cut by 0 bases, the J end by 14 bases, with 11 bases between. The CDR3 contains 13 residues. Germline lookup yields CDR1 LNHNV and CDR2 YYDKDF (reference sequence). The DNA for the CDR3 is TGTGCCACCAGCAGAGATATAACTAGGACCCTCCACTTT. Translation: CATSRDITRTLHF.

This clonotype was counted only a few times. The rearrangement uses TRBV5-1 and TRBJ1-5; TRBD1 is a possible D gene (5 bases). This CDR3 has 14 amino acids. Germline CDR1 and CDR2: SGHRS and YFSETQ. V was trimmed by 1 base and J by 5 bases, leaving 10 bases between them. The CDR3, as DNA: TGCGCCAGCAGCTTGACCGGGGACCATCAGCCCCAGCATTTT. It translates to CASSLTGDHQPQHF.

This clonotype was detected ten times or more. The V call is TRBV19, the J call TRBJ2-1; possibly TRBD2 for D (5 bases). The CDR3 contains 12 residues. V was cut by 8 bases and J by 7 bases, with 12 bases left in between. Germline assignment: CDR1 LNHDA and CDR2 SQIVND (reference sequence). The CDR3 spells CASGSSANEQFF. The CDR3 DNA is TGTGCCAGTGGGAGTAGTGCTAATGAGCAGTTCTTC. Using reference TRBV19 and TRBJ2-1 for the parts outside the CDR3, the full variable domain is DGGITQSPKYLFRKEGQNVTLSCEQNLNHDAMYWYRQDPGQGLRLIYYSQIVNDFQKGDIAEGYSVSREKKESFPLTVTSAQKNPTAFYLCASGSSANEQFFGPGTRLTVL.

The chain combines TRBV15 with TRBJ2-6, with TRBD1 matching 8 bases. This CDR3 region has 18 residues. Germline V gene sequence: CDR1 LNHNV, CDR2 YYDKDF (reference sequence). V lost 3 bases, J lost 1 base, and 8 bases stayed unmatched. Here the CDR3 DNA reads TGTGCCACCAGCAGCGGGACAGGAACCAAATCTGGGGCCAACGTCCTGACTTTC. This encodes CATSSGTGTKSGANVLTF.

This chain connects TRBV5-6 to TRBJ2-1; 13 bases fit TRBD2. CDR1 and CDR2 (germline): SGHDT, YYEEEE. J lost 7 bases, V lost 4 bases, and 8 bases had no gene match. CDR3 size: 16 residues. CDR3 sequence reads: CASSRGLAGVSNEQFF. The CDR3 DNA reads TGTGCCAGCAGCCGCGGACTAGCGGGAGTATCTAATGAGCAGTTCTTC.

This clonotype occurred many times. The chain links TRBV11-2 to TRBJ2-3; TRBD2 is a possible D gene (5 bases). The CDR3 is 12 amino acids. CDR1 and CDR2 (germline): SGHAT, FQNNGV. The V end was cut by 4 bases, the J end by 13 bases, with 15 bases between. The CDR3 nucleotides are TGTGCCAGCAGCTCTGAGAGGGCAGCCGAGTATTTT. Translated, it gives CASSSERAAEYF.

This clonotype was counted ten times or more. The chain has TRBV20-1 and TRBJ2-7, with a possible D match to TRBD2 (6 bases). CDR3 length: 10 amino acids. CDR1 and CDR2 from the germline V gene are DFQATT and SNEGSKA (reference sequence). V was shortened by 8 bases and J by 7 bases, with 12 bases between the two germline ends. The DNA for the CDR3 is TGCAGTCTGGCGGGAAAAGAGCAGTACTTC. It codes for CSLAGKEQYF.

This chain links TRBV7-9 with TRBJ1-6; D unresolved. Germline V gene sequence: CDR1 SEHNR, CDR2 FQNEAQ (reference sequence). V dropped 1 base and J dropped 7 bases, with 8 bases sitting between them. The CDR3 spans 14 residues. The CDR3 nucleotides are TGTGCCAGCAGCTTAGAGCAGGTCAATTCACCCCTCCACTTT. As protein: CASSLEQVNSPLHF. The complete variable domain, with remaining parts taken from reference TRBV7-9 and TRBJ1-6, reads DTGVSQNPRHKITKRGQNVTFRCDPISEHNRLYWYRQTLGQGPEFLTYFQNEAQLEKSRLLSDRFSAERPKGSFSTLEIQRTEQGDSAMYLCASSLEQVNSPLHFGNGTRLTVT.